This T cell receptor beta chain was obtained from a study of cytomegalovirus exposure and HLA in healthy donors. Study-level results: Reports state that TCR beta sequences accurately predicted most subjects' HLA-A and HLA-B alleles.

The PCR used 60 Vbeta and 13 Jbeta primers. Clones were sequenced by immunoSEQ multiplex PCR, and TCRdb holds only the in-frame ones, with some missing. This sample yields 100,000 to 150,000 clones, of which 81% are seen a single time; about 0.63% belongs to the top ten. This clone was counted once. The target antigen is unknown. Specimen: PBMCs. The sequence was collected from a man younger than 35 in good health and CMV-seronegative.

CDR3 nucleotide sequence: TGTGCCTGGAGGTTTGGCGGCGACCCGTTCTATGGCTACACCTTC. It encodes CAWRFGGDPFYGYTF. The chain carries TRBV30 and TRBJ1-2; D ambiguous. The germline V gene encodes CDR1 GTSNPN and CDR2 SVGIG (reference sequence). The CDR3 consists of 15 residues. Trimming stripped 3 bases from V and 4 bases from J, with 18 bases between.